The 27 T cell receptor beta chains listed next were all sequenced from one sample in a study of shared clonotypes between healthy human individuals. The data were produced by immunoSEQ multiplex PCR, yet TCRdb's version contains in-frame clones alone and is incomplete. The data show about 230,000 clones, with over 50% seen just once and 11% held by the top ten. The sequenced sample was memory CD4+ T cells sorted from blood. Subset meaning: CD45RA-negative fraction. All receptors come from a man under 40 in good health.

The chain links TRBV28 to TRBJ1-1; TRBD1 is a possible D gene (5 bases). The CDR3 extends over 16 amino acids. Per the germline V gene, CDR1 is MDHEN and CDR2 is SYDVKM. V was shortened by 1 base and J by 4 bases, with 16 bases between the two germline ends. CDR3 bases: TGTGCCAGCAGTTTATTGCAGGGCGGAACGGCCACTGAAGCTTTCTTT. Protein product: CASSLLQGGTATEAFF.

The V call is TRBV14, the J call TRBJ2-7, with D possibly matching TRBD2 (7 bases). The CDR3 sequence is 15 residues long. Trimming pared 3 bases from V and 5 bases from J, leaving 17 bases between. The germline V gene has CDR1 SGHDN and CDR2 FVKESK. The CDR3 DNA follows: TGTGCCAGCAGCCAGGCAGGGGTACTAGCGAACGAGCAGTACTTC. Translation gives CASSQAGVLANEQYF. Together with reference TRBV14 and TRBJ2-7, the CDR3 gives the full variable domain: EAGVTQFPSHSVIEKGQTVTLRCDPISGHDNLYWYRRVMGKEIKFLLHFVKESKQDESGMPNNRFLAERTGGTYSTLKVQPAELEDSGVYFCASSQAGVLANEQYFGPGTRLTVT.

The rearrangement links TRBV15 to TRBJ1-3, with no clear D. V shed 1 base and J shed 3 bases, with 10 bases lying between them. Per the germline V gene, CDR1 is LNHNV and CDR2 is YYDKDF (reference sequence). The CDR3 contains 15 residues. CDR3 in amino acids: CATSRGDSNGNTIYF. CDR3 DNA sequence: TGTGCCACCAGCAGAGGTGACTCAAATGGAAACACCATATATTTT.

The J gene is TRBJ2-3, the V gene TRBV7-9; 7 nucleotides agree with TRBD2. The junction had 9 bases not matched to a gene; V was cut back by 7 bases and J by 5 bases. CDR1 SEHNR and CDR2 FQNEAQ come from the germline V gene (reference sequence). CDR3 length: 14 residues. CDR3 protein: CASNLAGEIDTQYF. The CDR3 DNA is TGTGCCAGCAACCTCGCGGGAGAAATAGATACGCAGTATTTT. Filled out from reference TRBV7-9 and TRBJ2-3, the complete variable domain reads DTGVSQNPRHKITKRGQNVTFRCDPISEHNRLYWYRQTLGQGPEFLTYFQNEAQLEKSRLLSDRFSAERPKGSFSTLEIQRTEQGDSAMYLCASNLAGEIDTQYFGPGTRLTVL.

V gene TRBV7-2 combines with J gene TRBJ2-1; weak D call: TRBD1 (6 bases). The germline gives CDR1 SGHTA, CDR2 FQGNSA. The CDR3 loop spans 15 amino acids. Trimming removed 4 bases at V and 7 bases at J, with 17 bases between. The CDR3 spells CASSSPDSLRNEQFF. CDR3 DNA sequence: TGTGCCAGCAGCTCACCGGACAGTCTAAGGAATGAGCAGTTCTTC.

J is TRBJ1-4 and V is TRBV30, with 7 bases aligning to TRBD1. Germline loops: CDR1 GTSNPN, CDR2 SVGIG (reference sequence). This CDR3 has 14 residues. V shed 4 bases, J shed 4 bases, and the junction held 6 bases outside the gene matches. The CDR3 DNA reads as TGTGCCTGGACCGGGACAGCCATTAATGAAAAACTGTTTTTT. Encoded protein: CAWTGTAINEKLFF.

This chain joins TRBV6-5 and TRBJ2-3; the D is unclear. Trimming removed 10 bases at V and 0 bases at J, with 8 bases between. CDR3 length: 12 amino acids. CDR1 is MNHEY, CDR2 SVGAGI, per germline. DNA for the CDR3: TGTGCCAACTCAAATAGCACAGATACGCAGTATTTT. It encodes CANSNSTDTQYF.

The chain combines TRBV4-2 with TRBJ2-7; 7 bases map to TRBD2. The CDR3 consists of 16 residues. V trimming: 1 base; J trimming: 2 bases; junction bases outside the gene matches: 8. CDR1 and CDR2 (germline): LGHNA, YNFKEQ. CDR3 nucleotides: TGTGCCAGCAGCCAAGCCTCTAGCGGCAGAACCTACGAGCAGTACTTC. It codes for CASSQASSGRTYEQYF.

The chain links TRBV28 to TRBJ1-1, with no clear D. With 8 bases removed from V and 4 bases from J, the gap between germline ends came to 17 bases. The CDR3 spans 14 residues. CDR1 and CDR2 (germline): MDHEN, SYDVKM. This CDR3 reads CASSAAGWGTEAFF. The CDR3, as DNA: TGTGCCAGCTCCGCAGCCGGATGGGGCACTGAAGCTTTCTTT.

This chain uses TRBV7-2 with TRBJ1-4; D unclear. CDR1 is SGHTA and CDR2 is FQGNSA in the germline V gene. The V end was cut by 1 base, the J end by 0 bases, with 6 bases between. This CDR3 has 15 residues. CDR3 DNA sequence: TGTGCCAGCAGCTTAGACAGAGCAACTAATGAAAAACTGTTTTTT. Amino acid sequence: CASSLDRATNEKLFF.

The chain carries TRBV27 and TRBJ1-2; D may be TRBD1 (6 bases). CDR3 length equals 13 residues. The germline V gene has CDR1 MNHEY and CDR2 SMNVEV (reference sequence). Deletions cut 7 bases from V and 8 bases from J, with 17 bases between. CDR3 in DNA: TGTGCCAGCACCCACAGGGCCGTGGGGGGCTACACCTTC. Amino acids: CASTHRAVGGYTF.

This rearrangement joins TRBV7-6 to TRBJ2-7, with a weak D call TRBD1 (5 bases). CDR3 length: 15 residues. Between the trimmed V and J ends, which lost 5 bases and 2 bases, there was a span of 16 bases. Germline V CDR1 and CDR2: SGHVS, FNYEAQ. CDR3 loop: CASSPNAGRAYEQYF. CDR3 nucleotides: TGTGCCAGCAGCCCCAACGCAGGGCGTGCCTACGAGCAGTACTTC.

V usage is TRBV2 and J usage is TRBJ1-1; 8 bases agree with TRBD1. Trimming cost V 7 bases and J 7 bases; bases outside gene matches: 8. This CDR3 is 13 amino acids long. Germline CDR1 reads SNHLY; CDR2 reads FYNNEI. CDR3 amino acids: CASIETGAREAFF. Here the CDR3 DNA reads TGTGCCAGCATTGAGACAGGGGCCCGTGAAGCTTTCTTT.

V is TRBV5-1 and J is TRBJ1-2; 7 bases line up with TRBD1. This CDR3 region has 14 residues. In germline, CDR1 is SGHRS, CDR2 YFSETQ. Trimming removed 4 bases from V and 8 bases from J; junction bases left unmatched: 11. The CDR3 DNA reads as TGCGCCAGCAGCCTCCGACAGGGCCTTGAGGGCTACACCTTC. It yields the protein CASSLRQGLEGYTF.

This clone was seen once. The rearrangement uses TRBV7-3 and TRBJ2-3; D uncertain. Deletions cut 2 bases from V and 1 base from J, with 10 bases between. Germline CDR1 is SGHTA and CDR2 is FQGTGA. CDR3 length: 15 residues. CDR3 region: CASSLGRVRTDTQYF. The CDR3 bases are TGTGCCAGCAGCTTAGGTCGGGTCCGCACAGATACGCAGTATTTT.

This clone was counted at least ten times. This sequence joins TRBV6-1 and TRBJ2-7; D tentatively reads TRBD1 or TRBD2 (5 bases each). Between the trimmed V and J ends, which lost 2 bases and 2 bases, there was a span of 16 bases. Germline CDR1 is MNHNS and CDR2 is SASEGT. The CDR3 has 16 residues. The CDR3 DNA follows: TGTGCCAGCAGTGAAAGTTGGGGGAGCAAGCCCTACGAGCAGTACTTC. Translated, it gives CASSESWGSKPYEQYF.

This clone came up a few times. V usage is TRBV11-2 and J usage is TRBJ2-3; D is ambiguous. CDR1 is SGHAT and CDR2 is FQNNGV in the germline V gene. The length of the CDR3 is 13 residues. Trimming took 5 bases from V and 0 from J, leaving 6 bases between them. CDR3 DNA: TGTGCCAGCAGCCGGGCTAGCACAGATACGCAGTATTTT. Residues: CASSRASTDTQYF.

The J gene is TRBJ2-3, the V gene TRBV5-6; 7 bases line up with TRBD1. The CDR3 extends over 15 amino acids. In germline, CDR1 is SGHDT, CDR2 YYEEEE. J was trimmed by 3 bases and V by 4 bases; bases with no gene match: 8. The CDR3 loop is CASSNYRGFTDTQYF. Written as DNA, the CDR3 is TGTGCCAGCAGCAACTACAGGGGTTTTACAGATACGCAGTATTTT.

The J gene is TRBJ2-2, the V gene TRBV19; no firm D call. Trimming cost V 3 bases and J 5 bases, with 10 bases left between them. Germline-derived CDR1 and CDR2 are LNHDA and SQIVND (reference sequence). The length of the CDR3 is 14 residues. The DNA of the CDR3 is TGTGCCAGTAGTATTCACATGAAAACCGGGGAGCTGTTTTTT. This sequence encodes CASSIHMKTGELFF. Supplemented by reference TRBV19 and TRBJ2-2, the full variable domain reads DGGITQSPKYLFRKEGQNVTLSCEQNLNHDAMYWYRQDPGQGLRLIYYSQIVNDFQKGDIAEGYSVSREKKESFPLTVTSAQKNPTAFYLCASSIHMKTGELFFGEGSRLTVL.

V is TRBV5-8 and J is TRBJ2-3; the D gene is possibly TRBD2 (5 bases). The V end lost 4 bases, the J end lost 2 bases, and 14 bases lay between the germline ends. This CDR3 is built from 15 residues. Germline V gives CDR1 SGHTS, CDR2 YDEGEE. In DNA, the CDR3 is TGTGCCAGCAGCCCCGCTGTGCGGGTCACAGATACGCAGTATTTT. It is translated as CASSPAVRVTDTQYF.

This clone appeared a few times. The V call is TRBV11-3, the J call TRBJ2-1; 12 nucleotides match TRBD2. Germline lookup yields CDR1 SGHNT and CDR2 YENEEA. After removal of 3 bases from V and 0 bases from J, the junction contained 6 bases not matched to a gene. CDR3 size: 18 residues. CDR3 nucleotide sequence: TGTGCCAGCAGCTTGGATGGACTAGCGGGGTCCTCCTACAATGAGCAGTTCTTC. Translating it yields CASSLDGLAGSSYNEQFF.

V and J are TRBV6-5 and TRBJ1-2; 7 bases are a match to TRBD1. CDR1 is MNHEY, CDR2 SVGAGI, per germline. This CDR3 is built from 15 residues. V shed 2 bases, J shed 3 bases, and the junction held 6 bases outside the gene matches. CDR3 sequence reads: CASSYQGQWDYGYTF. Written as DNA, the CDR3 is TGTGCCAGCAGTTACCAGGGACAGTGGGACTATGGCTACACCTTC.

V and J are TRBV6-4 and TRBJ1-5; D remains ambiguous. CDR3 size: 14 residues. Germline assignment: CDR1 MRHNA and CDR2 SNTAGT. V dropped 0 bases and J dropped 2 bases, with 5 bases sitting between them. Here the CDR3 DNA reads TGTGCCAGCAGTGACTCAATCGGCAATCAGCCCCAGCATTTT. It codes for CASSDSIGNQPQHF.

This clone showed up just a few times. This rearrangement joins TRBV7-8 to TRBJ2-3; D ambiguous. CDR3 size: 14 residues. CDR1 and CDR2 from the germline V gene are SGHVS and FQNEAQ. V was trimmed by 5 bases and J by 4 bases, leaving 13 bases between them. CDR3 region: CASSRTKPADTQYF. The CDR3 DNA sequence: TGTGCCAGCAGCCGGACCAAACCCGCAGATACGCAGTATTTT.

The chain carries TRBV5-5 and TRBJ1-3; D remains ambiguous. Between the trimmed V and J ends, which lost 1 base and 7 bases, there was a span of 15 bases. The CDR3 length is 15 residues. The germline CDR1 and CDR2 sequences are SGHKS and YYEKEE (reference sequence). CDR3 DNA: TGTGCCAGCAGCTTGCATGGTCCAGCTTCGAACACCATATATTTT. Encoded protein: CASSLHGPASNTIYF.

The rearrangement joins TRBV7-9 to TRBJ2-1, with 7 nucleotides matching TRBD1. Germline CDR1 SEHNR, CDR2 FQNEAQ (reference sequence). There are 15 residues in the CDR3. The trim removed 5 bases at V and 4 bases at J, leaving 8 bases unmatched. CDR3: CASSAQTGLYNEQFF. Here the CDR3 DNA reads TGTGCCAGCAGCGCCCAGACAGGGCTTTACAATGAGCAGTTCTTC.

This CDR3 is CSVFRDRGQGTQYF. The CDR3, as DNA: TGCAGCGTGTTCCGGGACAGGGGGCAAGGTACGCAGTATTTT. The chain recombines TRBV29-1 with TRBJ2-3, with TRBD1 matching over 12 bases. J gave up 8 bases and V 6 bases, and 9 bases lay outside the gene matches. Germline V gives CDR1 SQVTM, CDR2 ANQGSEA. This CDR3 is 14 amino acids long.